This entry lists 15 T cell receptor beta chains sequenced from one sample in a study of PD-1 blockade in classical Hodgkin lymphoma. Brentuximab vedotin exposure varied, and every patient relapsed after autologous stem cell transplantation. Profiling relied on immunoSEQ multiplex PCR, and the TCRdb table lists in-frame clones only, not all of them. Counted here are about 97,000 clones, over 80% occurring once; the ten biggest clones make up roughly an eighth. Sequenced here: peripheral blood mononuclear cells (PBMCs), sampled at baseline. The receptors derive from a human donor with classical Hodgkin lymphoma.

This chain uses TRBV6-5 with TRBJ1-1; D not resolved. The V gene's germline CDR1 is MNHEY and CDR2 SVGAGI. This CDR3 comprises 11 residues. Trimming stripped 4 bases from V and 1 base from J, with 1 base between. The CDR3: CASSWNTEAFF. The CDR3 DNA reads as TGTGCCAGCAGTTGGAACACTGAAGCTTTCTTT.

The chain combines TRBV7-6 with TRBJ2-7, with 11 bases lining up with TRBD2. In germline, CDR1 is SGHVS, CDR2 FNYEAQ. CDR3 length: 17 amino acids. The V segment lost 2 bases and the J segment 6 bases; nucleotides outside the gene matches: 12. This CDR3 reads CASSLLAGGPPLGEQYF. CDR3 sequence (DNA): TGTGCCAGCAGCTTATTAGCGGGAGGGCCGCCCCTCGGCGAGCAGTACTTC.

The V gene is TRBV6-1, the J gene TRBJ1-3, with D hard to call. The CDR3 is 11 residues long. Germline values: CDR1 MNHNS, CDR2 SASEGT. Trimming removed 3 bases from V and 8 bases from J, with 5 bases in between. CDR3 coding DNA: TGTGCCAGCAGTGACGTAGACACCATATATTTT. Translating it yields CASSDVDTIYF.

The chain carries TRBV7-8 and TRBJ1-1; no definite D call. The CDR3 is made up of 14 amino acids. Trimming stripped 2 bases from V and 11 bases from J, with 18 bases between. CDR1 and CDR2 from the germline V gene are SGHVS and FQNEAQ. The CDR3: CASSLYETRHSAFF. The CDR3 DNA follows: TGTGCCAGCAGCTTATATGAAACGAGGCATTCGGCTTTCTTT.

In nucleotides, the CDR3 is TGCAGTGCTAGAATAGGACAAAGTATGTTCTTC. This sequence encodes CSARIGQSMFF. The chain uses TRBV20-1 and TRBJ2-1; D might be TRBD1 (5 bases). This CDR3 is 11 amino acids long. Germline CDR1 and CDR2: DFQATT and SNEGSKA (reference sequence). The V end lost 2 bases, the J end lost 15 bases, and 14 bases lay between the germline ends.

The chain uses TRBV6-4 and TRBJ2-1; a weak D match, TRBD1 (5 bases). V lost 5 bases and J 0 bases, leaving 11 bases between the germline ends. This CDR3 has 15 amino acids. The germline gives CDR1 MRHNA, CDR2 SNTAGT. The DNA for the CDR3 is TGTGCCAGCAGTATGACAGCGAGCTCCTACAATGAGCAGTTCTTC. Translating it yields CASSMTASSYNEQFF.

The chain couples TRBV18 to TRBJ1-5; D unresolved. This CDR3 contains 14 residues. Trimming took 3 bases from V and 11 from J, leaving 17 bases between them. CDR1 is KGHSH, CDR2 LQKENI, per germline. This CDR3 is CASSPGRTPGTQHF. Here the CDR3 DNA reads TGTGCCAGCTCACCTGGCAGGACCCCGGGGACCCAGCATTTT. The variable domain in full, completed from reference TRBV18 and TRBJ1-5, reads NAGVMQNPRHLVRRRGQEARLRCSPMKGHSHVYWYRQLPEEGLKFMVYLQKENIIDESGMPKERFSAEFPKEGPSILRIQQVVRGDSAAYFCASSPGRTPGTQHFGDGTRLSIL.

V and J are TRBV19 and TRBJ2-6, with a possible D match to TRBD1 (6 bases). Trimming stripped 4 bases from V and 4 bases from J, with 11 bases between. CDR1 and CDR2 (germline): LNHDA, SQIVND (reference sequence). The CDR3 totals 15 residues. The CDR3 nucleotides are TGTGCCAGTAGTAATCAGGGGACCGGGGCCAACGTCCTGACTTTC. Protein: CASSNQGTGANVLTF.

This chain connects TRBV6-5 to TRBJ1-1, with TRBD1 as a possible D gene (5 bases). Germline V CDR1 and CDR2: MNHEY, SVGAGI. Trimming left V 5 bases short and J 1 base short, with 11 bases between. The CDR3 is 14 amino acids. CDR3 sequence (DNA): TGTGCCAGCAGTCCCGGTAGGGGGAACACTGAAGCTTTCTTT. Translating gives CASSPGRGNTEAFF.

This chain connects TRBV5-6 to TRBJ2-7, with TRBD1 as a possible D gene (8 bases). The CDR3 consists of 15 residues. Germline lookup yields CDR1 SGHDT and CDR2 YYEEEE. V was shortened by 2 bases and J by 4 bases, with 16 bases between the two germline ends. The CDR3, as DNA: TGTGCCAGCAGCTTAGCGGGGACAGGACTTTACGAGCAGTACTTC. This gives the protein CASSLAGTGLYEQYF.

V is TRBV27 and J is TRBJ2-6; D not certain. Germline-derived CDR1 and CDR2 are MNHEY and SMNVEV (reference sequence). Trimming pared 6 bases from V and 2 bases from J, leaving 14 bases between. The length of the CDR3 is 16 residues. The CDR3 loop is CASRASGGTGANVLTF. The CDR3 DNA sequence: TGTGCCAGCAGAGCCTCCGGTGGAACTGGGGCCAACGTCCTGACTTTC.

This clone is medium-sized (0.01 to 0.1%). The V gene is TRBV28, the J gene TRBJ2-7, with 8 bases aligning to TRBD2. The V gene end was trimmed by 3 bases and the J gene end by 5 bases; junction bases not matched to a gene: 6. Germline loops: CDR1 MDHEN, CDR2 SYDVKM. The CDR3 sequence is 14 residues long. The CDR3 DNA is TGTGCCAGCAGTTTGGTGCGGGAGGTCCACGAGCAGTACTTC. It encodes CASSLVREVHEQYF. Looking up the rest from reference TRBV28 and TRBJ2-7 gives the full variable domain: DVKVTQSSRYLVKRTGEKVFLECVQDMDHENMFWYRQDPGLGLRLIYFSYDVKMKEKGDIPEGYSVSREKKERFSLILESASTNQTSMYLCASSLVREVHEQYFGPGTRLTVT.

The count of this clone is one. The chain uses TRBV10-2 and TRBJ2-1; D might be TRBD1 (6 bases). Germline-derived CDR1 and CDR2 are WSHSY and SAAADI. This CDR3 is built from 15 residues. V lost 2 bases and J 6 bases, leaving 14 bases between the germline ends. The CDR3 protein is CASSEVTGRPNEQFF. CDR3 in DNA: TGCGCCAGCAGTGAGGTGACAGGTAGACCCAATGAGCAGTTCTTC.

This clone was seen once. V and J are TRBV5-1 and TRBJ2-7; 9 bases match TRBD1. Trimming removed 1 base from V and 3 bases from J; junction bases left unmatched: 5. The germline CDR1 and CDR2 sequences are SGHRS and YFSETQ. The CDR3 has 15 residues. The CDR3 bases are TGCGCCAGCAGCTTGAGGACAGGGGAGGTCTACGAGCAGTACTTC. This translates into CASSLRTGEVYEQYF. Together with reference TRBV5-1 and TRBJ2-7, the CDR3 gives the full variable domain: KAGVTQTPRYLIKTRGQQVTLSCSPISGHRSVSWYQQTPGQGLQFLFEYFSETQRNKGNFPGRFSGRQFSNSRSEMNVSTLELGDSALYLCASSLRTGEVYEQYFGPGTRLTVT.

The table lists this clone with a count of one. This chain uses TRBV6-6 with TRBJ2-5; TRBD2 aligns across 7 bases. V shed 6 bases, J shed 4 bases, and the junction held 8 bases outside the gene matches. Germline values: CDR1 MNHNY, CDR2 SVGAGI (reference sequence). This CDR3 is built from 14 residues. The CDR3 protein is CASSPVTGGETQYF. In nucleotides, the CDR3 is TGTGCCAGCAGCCCCGTGACGGGGGGAGAGACCCAGTACTTC.